Presented here are 20 T cell receptor beta chains from one specimen sequenced in a study of response to subunit inactivated influenza vaccine. MiXCR, run by TCRdb on the RT-PCR reads, gives a single entry per CDR3 protein. The sample contains some 640,000 distinct CDR3 sequences, about 14% of which appear only once. The sample consisted of PBMCs from blood, taken around two weeks before vaccination. The receptors derive from a man between 50 and 59 years old who received an inactivated influenza vaccine.

This clonotype was recorded a few times. The rearrangement links TRBV7-9 to TRBJ2-7; 8 bases align to TRBD1. CDR3 size: 15 residues. V trimming: 2 bases; J trimming: 6 bases; junction bases outside the gene matches: 9. CDR1 and CDR2 from the germline V gene are SEHNR and FQNEAQ (reference sequence). Here the CDR3 DNA reads TGTGCCAGCAGCTTACAGGGGGCTCAAACTGGCGAGCAGTACTTC. Translation: CASSLQGAQTGEQYF. The full variable domain, rest sourced from reference TRBV7-9 and TRBJ2-7, is DTGVSQNPRHKITKRGQNVTFRCDPISEHNRLYWYRQTLGQGPEFLTYFQNEAQLEKSRLLSDRFSAERPKGSFSTLEIQRTEQGDSAMYLCASSLQGAQTGEQYFGPGTRLTVT.

This clonotype was counted only a few times. The rearrangement uses TRBV6-1 and TRBJ2-5; the D gene is possibly TRBD1 (6 bases). CDR1 and CDR2 (germline): MNHNS, SASEGT. The CDR3 is 14 residues long. V was pared by 5 bases and J by 4 bases, with 14 bases between. The CDR3 loop is CASSRQQGIETQYF. CDR3 nucleotides: TGTGCCAGCAGTAGACAACAGGGTATAGAGACCCAGTACTTC.

This clonotype was observed a handful of times. The chain employs TRBV5-1 and TRBJ1-4; TRBD1 matches 7 bases. V dropped 2 bases and J dropped 6; count of bases not matched to a gene: 4. The CDR3 is 14 residues long. Per germline, CDR1 SGHRS and CDR2 YFSETQ. Written as DNA, the CDR3 is TGCGCCAGCAGCTTAGGGGGCAGGGATGAAAAACTGTTTTTT. Translating gives CASSLGGRDEKLFF.

This chain joins TRBV14 and TRBJ2-7; D is unclear. V was cut by 4 bases and J by 6 bases, with 10 bases left in between. Per germline, CDR1 SGHDN and CDR2 FVKESK. CDR3 size: 12 residues. The CDR3 here is CASSPVWGEQYF. The DNA of the CDR3 is TGTGCCAGCAGCCCCGTCTGGGGCGAGCAGTACTTC.

The chain employs TRBV6-1 and TRBJ2-3; 9 nucleotides match TRBD2. The junction had 6 bases not matched to a gene; V was cut back by 6 bases and J by 5 bases. The CDR3 is made up of 14 amino acids. Germline CDR1 MNHNS, CDR2 SASEGT. The CDR3 loop is CASRVAGGRDTQYF. CDR3 bases: TGTGCCAGCAGGGTTGCGGGAGGGAGAGATACGCAGTATTTT.

The chain combines TRBV12-3 or TRBV12-4 with TRBJ1-1; 9 bases agree with TRBD1. With V trimmed by 6 bases and J by 4 bases, 6 bases remained unmatched. The CDR3 loop spans 14 amino acids. The CDR3: CASSRDRASTEAFF. Written as DNA, the CDR3 is TGTGCCAGCAGCCGGGACAGGGCTAGCACTGAAGCTTTCTTT.

This clonotype was detected a few times. This chain links TRBV3-1 with TRBJ2-1, with 7 bases that match TRBD2. This CDR3 region has 16 residues. The germline V gene encodes CDR1 LGHDT and CDR2 YNNKEL (reference sequence). V was clipped by 4 bases and J by 1 base; unmatched bases: 7. The CDR3 bases are TGTGCCAGCAGCCCGAGCGGGAATCGGTCCTACAATGAGCAGTTCTTC. Translated: CASSPSGNRSYNEQFF.

V usage is TRBV7-8 and J usage is TRBJ2-3, with a possible D match to TRBD1 (5 bases). The CDR3 extends over 14 amino acids. Germline V gene data show CDR1 as SGHVS and CDR2 as FQNEAQ. V was cut by 8 bases and J by 5 bases, with 17 bases left in between. The CDR3 here is CASLSAGKKDTQYF. The CDR3 bases are TGTGCCAGCTTGTCGGCAGGGAAAAAAGATACGCAGTATTTT.

This clonotype was counted between two and nine times. V is TRBV12-3 or TRBV12-4 and J is TRBJ2-1; 12 positions agree with TRBD2. Trimming at V came to 6 bases and at J to 4 bases, leaving 1 base not matched to a gene. The CDR3 sequence is 14 residues long. CDR3 nucleotide sequence: TGTGCCAGCAGAGGGACTAGCGGGTACAATGAGCAGTTCTTC. Translating it yields CASRGTSGYNEQFF.

The chain joins TRBV19 to TRBJ2-1, with D unresolved. Trimming cost V 7 bases and J 1 base, with 14 bases left between them. The CDR3 is made up of 15 amino acids. Germline V gives CDR1 LNHDA, CDR2 SQIVND (reference sequence). CDR3 DNA: TGTGCCAGTACTTCTGGAGAGATTTCCTACAATGAGCAGTTCTTC. As protein: CASTSGEISYNEQFF.

This clonotype was counted between two and nine times. V gene TRBV29-1 combines with J gene TRBJ2-1; D may be TRBD2 (7 bases). The germline CDR1 and CDR2 sequences are SQVTM and ANQGSEA. This CDR3 contains 14 residues. V was shortened by 4 bases and J by 6 bases, with 16 bases between the two germline ends. The CDR3: CSVGGGALFNEQFF. The CDR3 coding sequence is TGCAGCGTTGGGGGGGGGGCTCTCTTCAATGAGCAGTTCTTC.

The J gene is TRBJ2-5, the V gene TRBV3-1, with D hard to call. Germline assignment: CDR1 LGHDT and CDR2 YNNKEL (reference sequence). The CDR3 has 12 residues. V dropped 2 bases and J dropped 5 bases, with 6 bases sitting between them. The CDR3 loop reads CASSQFGETQYF. The CDR3 nucleotides read TGTGCCAGCAGCCAATTCGGGGAGACCCAGTACTTC.

As to this clonotype: The DNA is left out, because the CDR3 cannot be placed on it with certainty; the CDR3 is given as TCRdb lists it. V gene TRBV24-1 combines with J gene TRBJ2-2; TRBD1 reflects the table's D call only, with no check against the DNA. Germline V CDR1 and CDR2: KGHDR, SFDVKD. The CDR3 adds up to 17 amino acids, both ends counted. Here the CDR3 reads CATSESGTGATGELFFF.

This chain uses TRBV7-2 with TRBJ2-3, with D possibly being TRBD2 (5 bases). V was trimmed by 5 bases and J by 10 bases, leaving 22 bases between them. The CDR3 is 15 amino acids. The germline gives CDR1 SGHTA, CDR2 FQGNSA. The CDR3 spells CASSEARLSDRSQYF. The CDR3 region has the DNA TGTGCCAGCAGCGAGGCCCGACTATCCGATCGGTCGCAGTATTTT.

At least ten counts were recorded for this clonotype. V and J are TRBV12-3 or TRBV12-4 and TRBJ2-7; the match to TRBD2 covers 8 bases. The length of the CDR3 is 14 residues. V dropped 3 bases and J dropped 7; count of bases not matched to a gene: 8. This CDR3 is CASSFSGDEGEQYF. The CDR3 DNA reads TGTGCCAGCAGTTTTAGCGGGGACGAGGGGGAGCAGTACTTC.

This clonotype came up many times. The chain has TRBV5-1 and TRBJ2-5; D is possibly TRBD1 (6 bases). Germline CDR1 and CDR2: SGHRS and YFSETQ. This CDR3 region has 14 residues. V gave up 1 base and J gave up 2 bases, with 9 bases separating them. CDR3 bases: TGCGCCAGCAGCTTGCTGGGGGCGCAAGAGACCCAGTACTTC. This sequence encodes CASSLLGAQETQYF.

The CDR3 is CLGGKETQYF. The CDR3 DNA sequence: TGTCTTGGGGGGAAAGAGACCCAGTACTTC. The genes are TRBV13 and TRBJ2-5, with a tentative D call TRBD2 (6 bases). The V gene's germline CDR1 is PRHDT and CDR2 FYEKMQ (reference sequence). This CDR3 comprises 10 residues.

This clonotype has a handful of counts. The V gene is TRBV19, the J gene TRBJ2-2, with D unresolved. The CDR3 runs to 13 residues. V was cut by 10 bases and J by 1 base, with 10 bases left in between. Looked up from germline, CDR1 is LNHDA and CDR2 is SQIVND (reference sequence). The chain's CDR3 is CATRAENTGELFF. CDR3 coding DNA: TGTGCCACTAGGGCAGAGAACACCGGGGAGCTGTTTTTT.

The rearrangement uses TRBV28 and TRBJ2-1; D possibly matches TRBD1 or TRBD2 (5 bases each). The CDR3 contains 14 residues. With 3 bases removed from V and 9 bases from J, the gap between germline ends came to 15 bases. Germline V lookup: CDR1 MDHEN, CDR2 SYDVKM. In DNA, the CDR3 is TGTGCCAGCAGTTTTAACGGGATAGGGGCTGAGCAGTTCTTC. This encodes CASSFNGIGAEQFF. Drawing the rest from reference TRBV28 and TRBJ2-1, the complete variable domain is DVKVTQSSRYLVKRTGEKVFLECVQDMDHENMFWYRQDPGLGLRLIYFSYDVKMKEKGDIPEGYSVSREKKERFSLILESASTNQTSMYLCASSFNGIGAEQFFGPGTRLTVL.

This sequence joins TRBV29-1 and TRBJ2-1, with 12 bases aligning to TRBD2. Germline CDR1 SQVTM, CDR2 ANQGSEA. V lost 5 bases and J lost 2; bases outside the gene matches: 7. The CDR3 sequence is 16 residues long. The CDR3: CSVSKTSGGTYNEQFF. CDR3 nucleotide sequence: TGCAGCGTTTCCAAGACTAGCGGGGGTACCTACAATGAGCAGTTCTTC.